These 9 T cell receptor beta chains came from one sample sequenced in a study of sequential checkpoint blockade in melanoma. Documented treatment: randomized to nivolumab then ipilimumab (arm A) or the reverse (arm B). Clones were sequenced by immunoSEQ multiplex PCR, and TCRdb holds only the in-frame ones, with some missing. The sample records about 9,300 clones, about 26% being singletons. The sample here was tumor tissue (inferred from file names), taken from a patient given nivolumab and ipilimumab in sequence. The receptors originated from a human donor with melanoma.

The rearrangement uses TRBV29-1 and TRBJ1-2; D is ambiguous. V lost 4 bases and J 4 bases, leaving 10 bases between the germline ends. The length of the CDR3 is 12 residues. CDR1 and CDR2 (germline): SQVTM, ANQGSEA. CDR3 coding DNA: TGCAGCGTTGTTGGGTCCCTCTATGGCTACACCTTC. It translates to CSVVGSLYGYTF.

The CDR3 loop is CASSIRTGVGNSPLHF. DNA of the CDR3: TGTGCCAGTAGTATAAGGACAGGGGTCGGAAATTCACCCCTCCACTTT. The rearrangement joins TRBV19 to TRBJ1-6, with 9 bases matching TRBD1. The germline V gene encodes CDR1 LNHDA and CDR2 SQIVND (reference sequence). The CDR3 has 16 residues. With 2 bases clipped from V and 7 bases from J, the junction kept 6 bases outside the gene matches.

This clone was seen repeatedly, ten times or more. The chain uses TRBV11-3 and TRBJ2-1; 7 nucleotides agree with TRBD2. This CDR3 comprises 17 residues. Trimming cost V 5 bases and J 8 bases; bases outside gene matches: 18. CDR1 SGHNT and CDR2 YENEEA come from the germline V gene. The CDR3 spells CASSPSGPSGAPHEQFF. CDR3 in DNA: TGTGCCAGCAGCCCCAGCGGGCCCAGCGGGGCTCCCCATGAGCAGTTCTTC.

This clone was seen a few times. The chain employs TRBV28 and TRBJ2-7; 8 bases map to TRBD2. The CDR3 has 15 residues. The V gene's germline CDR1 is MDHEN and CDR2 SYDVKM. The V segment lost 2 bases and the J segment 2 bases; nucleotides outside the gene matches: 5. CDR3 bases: TGTGCCAGCAGTTTAGCGGGGGGATCTACCTACGAGCAGTACTTC. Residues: CASSLAGGSTYEQYF.

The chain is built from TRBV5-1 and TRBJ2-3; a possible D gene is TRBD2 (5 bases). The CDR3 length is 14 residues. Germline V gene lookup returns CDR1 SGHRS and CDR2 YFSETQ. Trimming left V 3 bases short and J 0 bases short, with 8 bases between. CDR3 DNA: TGCGCCAGCAGCTCGACTACTAGCACAGATACGCAGTATTTT. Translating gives CASSSTTSTDTQYF.

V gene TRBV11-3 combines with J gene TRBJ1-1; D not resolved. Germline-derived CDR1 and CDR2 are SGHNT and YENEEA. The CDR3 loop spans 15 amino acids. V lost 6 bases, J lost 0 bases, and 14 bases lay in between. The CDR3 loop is CASSLLLFMNTEAFF. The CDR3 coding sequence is TGTGCCAGCAGTCTGTTATTATTTATGAACACTGAAGCTTTCTTT.

DNA of the CDR3: TGTGCCAGTAGTATAGGACTAGCGGGGGGAACAGATACGCAGTATTTT. Amino acid sequence: CASSIGLAGGTDTQYF. The J gene is TRBJ2-3, the V gene TRBV19; 13 nucleotides align to TRBD2. Looked up from germline, CDR1 is LNHDA and CDR2 is SQIVND (reference sequence). This CDR3 spans 16 amino acids. Trimming cost V 1 base and J 3 bases; bases outside gene matches: 1. The full variable domain, its missing parts supplied by reference TRBV19 and TRBJ2-3, is DGGITQSPKYLFRKEGQNVTLSCEQNLNHDAMYWYRQDPGQGLRLIYYSQIVNDFQKGDIAEGYSVSREKKESFPLTVTSAQKNPTAFYLCASSIGLAGGTDTQYFGPGTRLTVL.

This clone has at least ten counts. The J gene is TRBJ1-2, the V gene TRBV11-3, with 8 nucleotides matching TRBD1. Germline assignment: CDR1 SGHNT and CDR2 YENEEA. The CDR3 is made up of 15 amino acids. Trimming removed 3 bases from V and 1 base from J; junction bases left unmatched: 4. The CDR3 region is CASSLAGGSNYGYTF. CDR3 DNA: TGTGCCAGCAGCTTGGCAGGGGGCAGTAACTATGGCTACACCTTC.

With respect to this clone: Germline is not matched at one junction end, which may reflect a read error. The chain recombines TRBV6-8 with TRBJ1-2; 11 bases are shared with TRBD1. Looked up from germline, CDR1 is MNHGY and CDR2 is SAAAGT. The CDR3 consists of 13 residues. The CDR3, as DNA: TGTGCCATCAGTGGACAGGGGGCTGATGGCTACACCTTC. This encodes CAISGQGADGYTF.